Presented here are 8 T cell receptor beta chains from one specimen sequenced in a study of blood T cell repertoires in COVID-19. Repertoires were generated with immunoSEQ multiplex PCR, while TCRdb's copy carries only in-frame clones and drops some. The sample lists some 300,000 clones, roughly nine tenths seen once, with under 3% in the top ten. Sequenced: PBMCs or T cells enriched from blood (not recorded which). These receptors came from a woman aged 50 to 65 who had been exposed to COVID-19.

The V gene is TRBV7-2, the J gene TRBJ1-3; D not certain. The CDR3 runs to 18 residues. Trimming removed 0 bases from V and 4 bases from J, with 19 bases in between. CDR1 is SGHTA, CDR2 FQGNSA, per germline. The CDR3 protein is CASSLAPVSAGSGNTIYF. CDR3 bases: TGTGCCAGCAGCTTAGCTCCGGTTTCGGCGGGGTCAGGAAACACCATATATTTT.

V is TRBV9 and J is TRBJ2-5; D possibly corresponds to TRBD1 (8 bases). Per the germline V gene, CDR1 is SGDLS and CDR2 is YYNGEE. Between the trimmed V and J ends, which lost 5 bases and 2 bases, there was a span of 19 bases. CDR3 size: 16 residues. CDR3 DNA: TGTGCCAGCAGTGCGAACCCACAGGGGGGGCAAGAGACCCAGTACTTC. Translating it yields CASSANPQGGQETQYF.

V usage is TRBV7-2 and J usage is TRBJ1-6; 7 nucleotides align to TRBD1. Germline V gene data show CDR1 as SGHTA and CDR2 as FQGNSA. The ends lost 5 bases at V and 7 bases at J; junction bases unmatched: 11. The CDR3 has 16 residues. The CDR3 nucleotides are TGTGCCAGCAGCCAAGAGGGGACAGTCAAGAATTCACCCCTCCACTTT. Protein sequence: CASSQEGTVKNSPLHF.

The chain couples TRBV18 to TRBJ2-6, with a tentative D call TRBD1 (6 bases). Germline CDR1 KGHSH, CDR2 LQKENI. This CDR3 contains 16 residues. V was cut by 2 bases and J by 0 bases, with 8 bases left in between. The CDR3 nucleotides are TGTGCCAGCTCACCAAGCAGGGGCTCTGGGGCCAACGTCCTGACTTTC. Its protein product is CASSPSRGSGANVLTF.

The chain combines TRBV19 with TRBJ1-5; TRBD1 matches 7 bases. V shed 5 bases, J shed 2 bases, and the junction held 3 bases outside the gene matches. This CDR3 region has 14 residues. CDR1 and CDR2 from the germline V gene are LNHDA and SQIVND (reference sequence). The CDR3 DNA follows: TGTGCCAGTAGTGCAACAGGGGGCAATCAGCCCCAGCATTTT. Protein product: CASSATGGNQPQHF.

The rearrangement uses TRBV30 and TRBJ2-3, with D hard to call. This CDR3 has 15 amino acids. Germline loops: CDR1 GTSNPN, CDR2 SVGIG (reference sequence). V was trimmed by 6 bases and J by 1 base, leaving 17 bases between them. The CDR3 protein is CACPPASGGTDTQYF. The CDR3 coding sequence is TGTGCCTGCCCTCCGGCCTCCGGAGGCACAGATACGCAGTATTTT.

The chain carries TRBV28 and TRBJ1-4; 9 bases match TRBD1. Germline CDR1 and CDR2: MDHEN and SYDVKM. V lost 6 bases, J lost 6 bases, and 2 bases stayed unmatched. The CDR3 is 13 residues long. DNA for the CDR3: TGTGCCAGCAGGGACAGGGGATATGAAAAACTGTTTTTT. Protein product: CASRDRGYEKLFF. The complete variable domain, with remaining parts taken from reference TRBV28 and TRBJ1-4, reads DVKVTQSSRYLVKRTGEKVFLECVQDMDHENMFWYRQDPGLGLRLIYFSYDVKMKEKGDIPEGYSVSREKKERFSLILESASTNQTSMYLCASRDRGYEKLFFGSGTQLSVL.

The CDR3, as DNA: TGTGCCAGCAGCTTAGCCCGGACTAGCGGGGTTCAAGAGACCCAGTACTTC. It yields the protein CASSLARTSGVQETQYF. The chain recombines TRBV7-6 with TRBJ2-5; 12 bases fit TRBD2. Trimming removed 0 bases from V and 2 bases from J; junction bases left unmatched: 4. The CDR3 loop spans 17 amino acids. Germline V gene data show CDR1 as SGHVS and CDR2 as FNYEAQ.